This paragraph covers one T cell receptor (beta chain) sequence. Its antigen is still unknown. The data were taken from a study of blood T cells in healthy people across ages. Germline V gene sequence: CDR1 SGHTA, CDR2 FQGNSA. The junction had 11 bases not matched to a gene; V was cut back by 5 bases and J by 1 base. This CDR3 has 18 residues. The sample, 7.5 to 10 milliliters of peripheral blood, was drawn from each donor. Every sample yielded at least 6.5 million isolated PBMCs. A J-beta primer mix and a sample-barcoded 5' primer were used in a second PCR of about 6 to 12 cycles. A minimum of 2.5 million CDR3-containing paired-end reads was obtained for each sample. TCRdb processed the 5' RACE reads anew with MiXCR; each CDR3 protein has one entry. The sample contains approximately 800,000 distinct CDR3 sequences, 35% to 50% of which appear only once. Whole-study findings and limits: Higher diversity and more naive CD4+ cells were features of long-lived donors, compared to aged donors.

The sample consisted of blood. This sequence joins TRBV7-2 and TRBJ2-1; 10 nucleotides agree with TRBD2. The TCR originated in a man older than 75 in good health. CDR3 residues: CASSPPRLAGPSYNEQFF. CDR3 DNA sequence: TGTGCCAGCAGCCCACCCAGACTAGCGGGCCCATCCTACAATGAGCAGTTCTTC.